Only one count was recorded for the clone carrying this T cell receptor (beta chain). These data come from a study of blood T cell repertoires in COVID-19. At the level of the study: There were acute and convalescent COVID-19 samples, and they came from the United States, Italy and Spain. PBMCs, B-cell-depleted T cells, or T cells were the source of the cDNA or gDNA that made up the material.

Per the authors' pipeline: Scientists estimated how many nucleated cells there were by amplifying reference gene primers. The assay was immunoSEQ multiplex PCR, and TCRdb's table has in-frame clones only and misses some. V and J calls and clone size follow that table, whereas D and trimming were derived from the DNA. The table shows approximately 160,000 clones, with about nine tenths occurring only once. The CDR3 loop spans 14 amino acids. The germline V gene has CDR1 MDHEN and CDR2 SYDVKM. V shed 6 bases, J shed 9 bases, and the junction held 8 bases outside the gene matches. This sequence originates from a woman in her 70s with acute or convalescent COVID-19. The chain links TRBV28 to TRBJ2-1; 10 positions match TRBD2. The sequenced sample consisted of peripheral blood. The DNA for the CDR3 is TGTGCCAGCAGCCTCAAGCGGGAGGGCGTTGAGCAGTTCTTC. This translates into CASSLKREGVEQFF.